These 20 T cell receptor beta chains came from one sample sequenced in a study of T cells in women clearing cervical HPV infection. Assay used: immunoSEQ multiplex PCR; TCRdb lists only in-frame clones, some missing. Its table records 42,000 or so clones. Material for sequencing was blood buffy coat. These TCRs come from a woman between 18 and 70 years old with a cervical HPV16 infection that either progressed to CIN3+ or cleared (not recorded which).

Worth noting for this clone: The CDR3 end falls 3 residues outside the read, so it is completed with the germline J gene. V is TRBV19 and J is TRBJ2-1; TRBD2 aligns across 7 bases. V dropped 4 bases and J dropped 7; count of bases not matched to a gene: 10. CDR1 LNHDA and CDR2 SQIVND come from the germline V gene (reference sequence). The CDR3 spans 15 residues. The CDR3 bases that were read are TGTGCCAGTAGTAACCGGGGAGCGGGGCTAAATGAG. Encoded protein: CASSNRGAGLNE. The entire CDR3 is CASSNRGAGLNEQFF.

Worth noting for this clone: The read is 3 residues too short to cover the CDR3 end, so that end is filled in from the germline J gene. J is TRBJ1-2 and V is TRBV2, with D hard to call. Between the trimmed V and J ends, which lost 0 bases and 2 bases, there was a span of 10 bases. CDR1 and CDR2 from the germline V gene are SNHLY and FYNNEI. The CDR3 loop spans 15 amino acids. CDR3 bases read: TGTGCCAGCAGTGAAGCTCAGGCGCGCAACTATGGC. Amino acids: CASSEAQARNYG. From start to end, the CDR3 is CASSEAQARNYGYTF.

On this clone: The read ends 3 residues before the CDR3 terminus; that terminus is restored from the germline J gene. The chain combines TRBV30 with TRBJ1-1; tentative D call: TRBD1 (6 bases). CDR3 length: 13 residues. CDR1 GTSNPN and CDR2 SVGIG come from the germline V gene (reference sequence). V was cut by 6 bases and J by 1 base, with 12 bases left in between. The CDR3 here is CACVQGGNTEAFF. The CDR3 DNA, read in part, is TGTGCCTGCGTACAGGGCGGGAACACTGAA.

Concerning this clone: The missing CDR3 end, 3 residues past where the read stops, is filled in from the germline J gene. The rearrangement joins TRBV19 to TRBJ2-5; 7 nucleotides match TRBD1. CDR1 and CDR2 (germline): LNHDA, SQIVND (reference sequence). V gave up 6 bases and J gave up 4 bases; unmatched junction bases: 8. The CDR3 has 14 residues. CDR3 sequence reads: CASRKGAPGETQYF. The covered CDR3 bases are TGTGCCAGTAGGAAGGGGGCCCCAGGAGAGACC.

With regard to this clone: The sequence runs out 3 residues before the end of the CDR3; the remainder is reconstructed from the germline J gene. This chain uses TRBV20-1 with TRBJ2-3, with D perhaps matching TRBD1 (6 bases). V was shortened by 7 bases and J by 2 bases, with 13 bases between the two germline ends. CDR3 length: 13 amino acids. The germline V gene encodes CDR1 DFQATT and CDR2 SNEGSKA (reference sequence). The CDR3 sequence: CSVPTGNTDTQYF. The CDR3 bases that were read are TGCAGTGTTCCGACAGGAAACACAGATACG.

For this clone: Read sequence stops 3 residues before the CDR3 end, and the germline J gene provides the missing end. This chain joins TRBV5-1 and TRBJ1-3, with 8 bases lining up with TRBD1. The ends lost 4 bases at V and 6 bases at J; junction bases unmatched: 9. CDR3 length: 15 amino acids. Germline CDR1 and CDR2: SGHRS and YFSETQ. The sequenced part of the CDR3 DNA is TGCGCCAGCAGCCTCCTGGACAGGGCTTCAAACACC. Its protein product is CASSLLDRASNT. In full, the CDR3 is CASSLLDRASNTIYF.

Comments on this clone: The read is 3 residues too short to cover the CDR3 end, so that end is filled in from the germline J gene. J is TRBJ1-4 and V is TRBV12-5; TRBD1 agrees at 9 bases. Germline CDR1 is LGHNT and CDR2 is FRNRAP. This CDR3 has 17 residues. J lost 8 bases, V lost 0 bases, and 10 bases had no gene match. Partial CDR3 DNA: TGTGCTAGTGGTTTGGTACCCGGCCGGGACAGGGCCGAAAAA. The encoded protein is CASGLVPGRDRAEK. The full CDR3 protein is CASGLVPGRDRAEKLFF.

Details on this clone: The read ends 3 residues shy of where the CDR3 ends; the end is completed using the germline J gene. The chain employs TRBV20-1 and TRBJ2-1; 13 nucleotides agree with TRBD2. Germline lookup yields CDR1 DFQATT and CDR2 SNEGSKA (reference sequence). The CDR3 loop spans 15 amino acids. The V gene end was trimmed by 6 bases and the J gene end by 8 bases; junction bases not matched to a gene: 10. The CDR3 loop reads CSARPGTSGVHEQFF. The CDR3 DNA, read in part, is TGCAGTGCGAGGCCCGGGACTAGCGGGGTACATGAG.

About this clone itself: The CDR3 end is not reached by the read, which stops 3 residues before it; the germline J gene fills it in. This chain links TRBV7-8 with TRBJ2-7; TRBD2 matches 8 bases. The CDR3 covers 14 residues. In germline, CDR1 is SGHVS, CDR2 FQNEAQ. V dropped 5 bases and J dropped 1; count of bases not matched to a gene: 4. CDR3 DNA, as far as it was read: TGTGCCAGCAGCCCTCCGGGGGGGTCCTACGAG. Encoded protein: CASSPPGGSYE. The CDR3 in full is CASSPPGGSYEQYF.

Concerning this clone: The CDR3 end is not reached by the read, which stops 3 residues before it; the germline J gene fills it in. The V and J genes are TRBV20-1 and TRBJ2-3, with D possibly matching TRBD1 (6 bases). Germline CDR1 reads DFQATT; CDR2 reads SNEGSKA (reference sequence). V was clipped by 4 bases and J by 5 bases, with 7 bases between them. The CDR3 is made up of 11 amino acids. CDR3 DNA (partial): TGCAGTGCTACAGGGGAAGATACG. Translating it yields CSATGEDT. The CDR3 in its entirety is CSATGEDTQYF.

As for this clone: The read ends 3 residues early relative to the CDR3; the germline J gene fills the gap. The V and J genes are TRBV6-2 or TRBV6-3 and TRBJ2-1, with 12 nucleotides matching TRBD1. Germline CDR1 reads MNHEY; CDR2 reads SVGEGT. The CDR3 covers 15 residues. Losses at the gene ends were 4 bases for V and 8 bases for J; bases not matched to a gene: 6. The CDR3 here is CASSWTGTGGDEQFF. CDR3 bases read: TGTGCCAGCAGTTGGACCGGGACAGGGGGCGATGAG.

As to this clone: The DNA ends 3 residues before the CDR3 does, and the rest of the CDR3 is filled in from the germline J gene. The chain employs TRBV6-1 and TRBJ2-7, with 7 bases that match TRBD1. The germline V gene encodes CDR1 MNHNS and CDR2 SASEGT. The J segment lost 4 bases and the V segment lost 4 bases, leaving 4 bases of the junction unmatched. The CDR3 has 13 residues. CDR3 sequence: CASSAGQEYEQYF. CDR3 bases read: TGTGCCAGCAGTGCTGGACAGGAATACGAG.

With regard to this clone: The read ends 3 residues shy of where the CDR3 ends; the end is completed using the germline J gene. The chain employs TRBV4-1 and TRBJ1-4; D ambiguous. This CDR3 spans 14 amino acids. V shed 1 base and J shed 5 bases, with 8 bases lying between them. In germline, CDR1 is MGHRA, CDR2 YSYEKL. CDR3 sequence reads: CASSQGAENEKLFF. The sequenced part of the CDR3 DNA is TGCGCCAGCAGCCAAGGGGCCGAGAATGAAAAA.

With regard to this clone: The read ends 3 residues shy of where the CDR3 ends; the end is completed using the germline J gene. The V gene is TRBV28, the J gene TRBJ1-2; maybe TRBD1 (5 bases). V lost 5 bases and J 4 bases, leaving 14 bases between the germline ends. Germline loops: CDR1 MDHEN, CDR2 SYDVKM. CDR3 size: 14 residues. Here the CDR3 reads CASSLSTASYGYTF. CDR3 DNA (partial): TGTGCCAGCAGTCTCTCGACAGCGTCCTATGGC.

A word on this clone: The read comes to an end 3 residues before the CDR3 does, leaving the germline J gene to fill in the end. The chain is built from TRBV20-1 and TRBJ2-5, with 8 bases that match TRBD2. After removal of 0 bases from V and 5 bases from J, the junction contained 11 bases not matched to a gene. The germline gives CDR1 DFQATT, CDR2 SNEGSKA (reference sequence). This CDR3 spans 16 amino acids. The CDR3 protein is CSARDISVRGDETQYF. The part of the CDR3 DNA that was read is TGCAGTGCTAGAGACATCAGCGTGCGGGGGGATGAGACC.

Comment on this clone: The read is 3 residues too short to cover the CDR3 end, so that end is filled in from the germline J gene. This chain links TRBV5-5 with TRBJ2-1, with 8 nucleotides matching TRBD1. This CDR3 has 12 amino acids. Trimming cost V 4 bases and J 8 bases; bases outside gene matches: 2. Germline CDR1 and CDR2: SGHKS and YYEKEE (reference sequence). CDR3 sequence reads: CASSTDRDEQFF. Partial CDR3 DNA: TGTGCCAGCAGCACGGACAGGGATGAG. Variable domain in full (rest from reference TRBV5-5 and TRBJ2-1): DAGVTQSPTHLIKTRGQQVTLRCSPISGHKSVSWYQQVLGQGPQFIFQYYEKEERGRGNFPDRFSARQFPNYSSELNVNALLLGDSALYLCASSTDRDEQFFGPGTRLTVL.

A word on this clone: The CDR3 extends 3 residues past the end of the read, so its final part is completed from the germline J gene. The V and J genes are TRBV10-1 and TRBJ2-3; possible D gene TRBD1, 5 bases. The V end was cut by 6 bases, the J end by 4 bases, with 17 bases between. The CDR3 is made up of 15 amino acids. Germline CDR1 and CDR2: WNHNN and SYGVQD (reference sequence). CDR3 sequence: CASSDLSQGADTQYF. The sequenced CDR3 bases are TGCGCCAGCAGCGACCTTTCTCAGGGCGCAGATACG.

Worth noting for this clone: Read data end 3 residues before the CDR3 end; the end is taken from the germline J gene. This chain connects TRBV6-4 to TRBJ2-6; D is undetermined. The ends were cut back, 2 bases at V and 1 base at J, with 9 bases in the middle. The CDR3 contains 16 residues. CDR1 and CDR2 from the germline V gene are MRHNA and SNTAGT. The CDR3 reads CASSDGAQSGANVLTF. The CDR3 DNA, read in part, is TGTGCCAGCAGTGACGGAGCGCAATCTGGGGCCAACGTC.

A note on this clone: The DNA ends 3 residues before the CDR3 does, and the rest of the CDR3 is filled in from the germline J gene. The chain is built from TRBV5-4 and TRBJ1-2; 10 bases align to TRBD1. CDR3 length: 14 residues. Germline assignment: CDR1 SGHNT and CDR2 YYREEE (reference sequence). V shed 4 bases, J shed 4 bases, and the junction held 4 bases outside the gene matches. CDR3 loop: CASSTTGGSYGYTF. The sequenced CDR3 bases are TGTGCCAGCAGCACGACAGGGGGCTCCTATGGC.

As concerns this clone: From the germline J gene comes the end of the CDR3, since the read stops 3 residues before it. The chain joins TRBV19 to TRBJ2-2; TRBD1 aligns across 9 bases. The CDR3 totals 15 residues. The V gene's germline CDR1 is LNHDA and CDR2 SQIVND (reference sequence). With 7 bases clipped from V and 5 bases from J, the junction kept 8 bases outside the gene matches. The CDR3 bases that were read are TGTGCCAGTAAAAGCCGAGACAGGGGGACCGGGGAG. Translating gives CASKSRDRGTGE. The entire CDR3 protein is CASKSRDRGTGELFF.